Below, 32 T cell receptor beta chains from the same sample are listed, as sequenced in a study of PD-1 blockade in classical Hodgkin lymphoma. Produced via immunoSEQ multiplex PCR; TCRdb's table is partial and in-frame only. This sample yields about 110,000 clones, of which 89% are seen a single time; 15% to 20% belongs to the top ten. All patients experienced relapse after autologous stem cell transplantation, and brentuximab vedotin exposure was variable. Sample: peripheral blood mononuclear cells (PBMCs), taken before the second cycle of nivolumab. The receptors were gathered from a human donor with classical Hodgkin lymphoma.

This clone was counted once. The chain uses TRBV7-2 and TRBJ2-3; unclear D gene. The CDR3 covers 15 residues. CDR1 is SGHTA and CDR2 is FQGNSA in the germline V gene. V was clipped by 2 bases and J by 3 bases, with 12 bases between them. CDR3 DNA sequence: TGTGCCAGCAGCTTAAGCTCTACCAATACAGATACGCAGTATTTT. Translated, it gives CASSLSSTNTDTQYF.

The chain recombines TRBV14 with TRBJ2-7; TRBD2 agrees at 13 bases. The CDR3 has 16 residues. V trimming: 4 bases; J trimming: 6 bases; junction bases outside the gene matches: 9. CDR1 is SGHDN and CDR2 is FVKESK in the germline V gene. CDR3 protein: CASSPDGGLAGLEQYF. The CDR3, as DNA: TGTGCCAGCAGCCCAGACGGGGGACTAGCGGGACTCGAGCAGTACTTC.

V is TRBV27 and J is TRBJ2-1; D not certain. Germline CDR1 is MNHEY and CDR2 is SMNVEV (reference sequence). The germline V and J ends were trimmed by 0 bases and 2 bases, with 11 bases remaining between them. The CDR3 runs to 16 residues. This CDR3 reads CASSLSVAETYNEQFF. DNA for the CDR3: TGTGCCAGCAGTTTATCTGTAGCTGAAACCTACAATGAGCAGTTCTTC.

The chain carries TRBV25-1 and TRBJ2-1, with D unresolved. The CDR3 sequence is 16 residues long. V lost 8 bases and J 0 bases, leaving 17 bases between the germline ends. CDR1 and CDR2 (germline): MGHDK, SYGVNS. As DNA, the CDR3 is TGTGCCAGCCGTTCCCCTTCTTCCAGCTCCTACAATGAGCAGTTCTTC. This encodes CASRSPSSSSYNEQFF.

This chain connects TRBV5-4 to TRBJ1-1, with a weak D call TRBD1 (5 bases). V was shortened by 0 bases and J by 1 base, with 7 bases between the two germline ends. The germline V gene has CDR1 SGHNT and CDR2 YYREEE (reference sequence). The CDR3 covers 14 residues. CDR3 in amino acids: CASSLARANTEAFF. The DNA of the CDR3 is TGTGCCAGCAGCTTGGCCAGGGCGAACACTGAAGCTTTCTTT.

The chain combines TRBV2 with TRBJ1-2; D ambiguous. The V gene's germline CDR1 is SNHLY and CDR2 FYNNEI. V was shortened by 6 bases and J by 4 bases, with 12 bases between the two germline ends. This CDR3 comprises 13 residues. The CDR3 region is CASRGLKRYGYTF. As DNA, the CDR3 is TGTGCCAGCAGGGGCCTGAAGCGCTATGGCTACACCTTC.

This rearrangement joins TRBV12-5 to TRBJ1-1; D ambiguous. The CDR3 length is 16 residues. The germline V gene has CDR1 LGHNT and CDR2 FRNRAP. V gave up 0 bases and J gave up 7 bases, with 18 bases separating them. The CDR3 DNA is TGTGCTAGTGGTTTGGTACCCATCCAGGATTTTATTGAAGCTTTCTTT. This sequence encodes CASGLVPIQDFIEAFF.

The gene calls are TRBV2 and TRBJ2-1; the D is unclear. The germline CDR1 and CDR2 sequences are SNHLY and FYNNEI. Deletions cut 8 bases from V and 5 bases from J, with 13 bases between. The CDR3 sequence is 13 residues long. CDR3 sequence: CASRVGRDNEQFF. CDR3 bases: TGTGCCAGCCGGGTTGGTCGGGACAATGAGCAGTTCTTC.

The V and J genes are TRBV6-5 and TRBJ2-7, with D possibly TRBD1 on 6 matching bases. V lost 6 bases and J lost 7, with 19 bases in between. CDR1 and CDR2 from the germline V gene are MNHEY and SVGAGI. There are 14 residues in the CDR3. DNA for the CDR3: TGTGCCAGCAGCCCCGCAGGGGCTGGACGGGAGCAGTACTTC. It is translated as CASSPAGAGREQYF.

The chain recombines TRBV2 with TRBJ2-1, with 11 bases that match TRBD2. This CDR3 has 15 amino acids. Trimming cost V 7 bases and J 4 bases; bases outside gene matches: 6. CDR1 is SNHLY and CDR2 is FYNNEI in the germline V gene. The CDR3 sequence: CASKFTSGSYNEQFF. CDR3 DNA sequence: TGTGCCAGCAAATTCACTAGCGGGAGTTACAATGAGCAGTTCTTC.

This chain connects TRBV10-3 to TRBJ2-3; D perhaps matches TRBD2 (7 bases). The CDR3 sequence is 15 residues long. Trimming left V 6 bases short and J 0 bases short, with 13 bases between. Germline CDR1 reads ENHRY; CDR2 reads SYGVKD. The CDR3 nucleotides are TGTGCCATCAGGCGAGGGGGGGAGAGCACAGATACGCAGTATTTT. As protein: CAIRRGGESTDTQYF.

The chain joins TRBV28 to TRBJ1-1, with 9 bases lining up with TRBD1. There are 13 residues in the CDR3. Germline CDR1 reads MDHEN; CDR2 reads SYDVKM. V was pared by 3 bases and J by 6 bases, with 2 bases of the junction left unmatched. The CDR3 nucleotides are TGTGCCAGCAGTTTCCGACAGGGGGCTGAAGCTTTCTTT. It specifies CASSFRQGAEAFF. Using reference TRBV28 and TRBJ1-1 for the parts outside the CDR3, the full variable domain is DVKVTQSSRYLVKRTGEKVFLECVQDMDHENMFWYRQDPGLGLRLIYFSYDVKMKEKGDIPEGYSVSREKKERFSLILESASTNQTSMYLCASSFRQGAEAFFGQGTRLTVV.

This clone was picked up a small number of times. The genes are TRBV7-2 and TRBJ2-7; D not resolved. The CDR3 totals 15 residues. Germline-derived CDR1 and CDR2 are SGHTA and FQGNSA. The V end lost 4 bases, the J end lost 4 bases, and 17 bases lay between the germline ends. The CDR3 loop is CASSSDWAVSYEQYF. The CDR3, as DNA: TGTGCCAGCAGCTCAGACTGGGCTGTTTCATACGAGCAGTACTTC.

The CDR3 DNA sequence: TGTGCCAGCAGCTTACGTCCAGGACAGGGAGCCTACGAGCAGTACTTC. Its translation is CASSLRPGQGAYEQYF. The genes are TRBV7-9 and TRBJ2-7; 8 bases are shared with TRBD1. V gave up 2 bases and J gave up 2 bases; unmatched junction bases: 8. The CDR3 runs to 16 residues. Germline V gene data show CDR1 as SEHNR and CDR2 as FQNEAQ (reference sequence).

V usage is TRBV28 and J usage is TRBJ2-5; D remains unclear. There are 15 residues in the CDR3. Trimming took 6 bases from V and 1 from J, leaving 15 bases between them. CDR1 and CDR2 (germline): MDHEN, SYDVKM. CDR3 loop: CASRLITATQETQYF. In nucleotides, the CDR3 is TGTGCCAGCAGACTTATAACAGCTACCCAAGAGACCCAGTACTTC.

The chain couples TRBV19 to TRBJ2-7; the D gene is possibly TRBD1 (7 bases). CDR1 LNHDA and CDR2 SQIVND come from the germline V gene (reference sequence). V was shortened by 5 bases and J by 4 bases, with 18 bases between the two germline ends. This CDR3 spans 15 amino acids. As DNA, the CDR3 is TGTGCCAGTAGTGATTCGACAGGGAGGAAGTACGAGCAGTACTTC. This encodes CASSDSTGRKYEQYF.

The rearrangement joins TRBV15 to TRBJ2-7, with 7 bases aligning to TRBD1. With 1 base clipped from V and 3 bases from J, the junction kept 9 bases outside the gene matches. The germline gives CDR1 LNHNV, CDR2 YYDKDF (reference sequence). The CDR3 has 16 residues. This CDR3 is CATSRGNDRANYEQYF. The CDR3 DNA follows: TGTGCCACCAGCAGAGGCAACGACAGGGCGAACTACGAGCAGTACTTC.

The genes are TRBV7-2 and TRBJ2-4; TRBD2 might be the D (6 bases). Trimming cost V 2 bases and J 8 bases, with 13 bases left between them. The CDR3 extends over 14 amino acids. CDR1 SGHTA and CDR2 FQGNSA come from the germline V gene. The CDR3 DNA reads TGTGCCAGCAGCTTACAGGCAGGCGGGGACATTCAGTACTTC. This codes for CASSLQAGGDIQYF.

CDR3 DNA sequence: TGTGCCAGCAGCTCGACTAGCGGGAGTGGTGAGCAGTTCTTC. It translates to CASSSTSGSGEQFF. The chain couples TRBV11-2 to TRBJ2-1; 12 positions agree with TRBD2. The CDR3 is 14 amino acids. Trimming cost V 4 bases and J 9 bases; bases outside gene matches: 4. The germline gives CDR1 SGHAT, CDR2 FQNNGV.

This clone was counted a single time. The chain combines TRBV30 with TRBJ1-3; D is unresolved. Deletions cut 5 bases from V and 0 bases from J, with 8 bases between. Germline V lookup: CDR1 GTSNPN, CDR2 SVGIG (reference sequence). There are 13 residues in the CDR3. The CDR3 reads CAWEGISGNTIYF. The CDR3 bases are TGTGCCTGGGAAGGGATCTCTGGAAACACCATATATTTT.

This clone was observed once. V gene TRBV4-2 combines with J gene TRBJ2-1, with 15 bases identical to TRBD2. Germline V CDR1 and CDR2: LGHNA, YNFKEQ. CDR3 length: 17 amino acids. V shed 2 bases, J shed 3 bases, and the junction held 2 bases outside the gene matches. The CDR3 here is CASSQRTSGGGYNEQFF. In DNA form, the CDR3 reads TGTGCCAGCAGCCAACGGACTAGCGGGGGGGGCTACAATGAGCAGTTCTTC.

J is TRBJ2-5 and V is TRBV6-1; D is uncertain. The J call could be wrong; TRBJ2-7 is a better fit for the DNA end. Germline V gives CDR1 MNHNS, CDR2 SASEGT. The CDR3 runs to 14 residues. CDR3 loop: CASSEDWTNYEQYF. The CDR3 nucleotides are TGTGCCAGCAGTGAAGACTGGACGAACTACGAGCAGTACTTC.

A single count supports this clone. This sequence joins TRBV27 and TRBJ1-1; D uncertain. Deletions cut 4 bases from V and 1 base from J, with 13 bases between. The length of the CDR3 is 15 residues. Germline V lookup: CDR1 MNHEY, CDR2 SMNVEV (reference sequence). DNA of the CDR3: TGTGCCAGCAGTTCGAGTAGTTTGCGGAACACTGAAGCTTTCTTT. This codes for CASSSSSLRNTEAFF.

V and J are TRBV21-1 and TRBJ1-1. TRBV21-1 is shown as a pseudogene. The CDR3 has 14 amino acids. CDR3 protein: CASTWTALNTEAFF. The CDR3 region has the DNA TGTGCCAGCACCTGGACGGCTCTGAACACTGAAGCTTTCTTT.

This clone appeared a single time. V and J are TRBV2 and TRBJ2-7, with TRBD2 matching 7 bases. The CDR3 extends over 15 amino acids. CDR1 and CDR2 (germline): SNHLY, FYNNEI. The ends lost 5 bases at V and 4 bases at J; junction bases unmatched: 11. The CDR3 protein is CASSSEGLQSYEQYF. The CDR3 coding sequence is TGTGCCAGCAGTTCGGAGGGACTACAGTCGTACGAGCAGTACTTC.

The chain carries TRBV28 and TRBJ2-5; D is unclear. There are 14 residues in the CDR3. In germline, CDR1 is MDHEN, CDR2 SYDVKM. V shed 3 bases and J shed 2 bases, with 10 bases lying between them. The CDR3 spells CASSLVGWQETQYF. CDR3 nucleotide sequence: TGTGCCAGCAGTTTGGTGGGATGGCAAGAGACCCAGTACTTC.

This chain uses TRBV30 with TRBJ2-5; TRBD2 agrees at 10 bases. The CDR3 has 15 amino acids. Germline CDR1 and CDR2: GTSNPN and SVGIG (reference sequence). Trimming at V came to 8 bases and at J to 4 bases, leaving 13 bases not matched to a gene. CDR3 loop: CALEWQREGPETQYF. CDR3 bases: TGTGCCCTGGAGTGGCAGCGGGAGGGCCCAGAGACCCAGTACTTC.

The chain couples TRBV27 to TRBJ2-2; perhaps TRBD2 as D (6 bases). This CDR3 contains 13 residues. CDR1 is MNHEY, CDR2 SMNVEV, per germline (reference sequence). Trimming cost V 7 bases and J 3 bases, with 9 bases left between them. The CDR3 nucleotides are TGTGCCAGCAACGCGGGGTACACCGGGGAGCTGTTTTTT. Its protein is CASNAGYTGELFF.

The chain recombines TRBV18 with TRBJ1-5; D not certain. The V gene lost 3 bases and the J gene lost 2 bases, with 8 bases spanning the gap. Germline V lookup: CDR1 KGHSH, CDR2 LQKENI. CDR3 size: 14 residues. The DNA of the CDR3 is TGTGCCAGCTCACCGGCGGCGGGCAATCAGCCCCAGCATTTT. It encodes CASSPAAGNQPQHF.

The genes are TRBV5-6 and TRBJ2-2, with TRBD1 matching over 9 bases. The CDR3 runs to 17 residues. V lost 5 bases, J lost 4 bases, and 12 bases stayed unmatched. Germline V gives CDR1 SGHDT, CDR2 YYEEEE. This chain's CDR3 is CASRLGSGTGTTGELFF. The CDR3 DNA reads TGTGCCAGCAGGCTGGGTTCGGGGACAGGGACCACCGGGGAGCTGTTTTTT.

J is TRBJ2-1 and V is TRBV7-9, with TRBD2 matching 8 bases. CDR1 and CDR2 (germline): SEHNR, FQNEAQ (reference sequence). V was clipped by 5 bases and J by 7 bases; unmatched bases: 13. There are 16 residues in the CDR3. The CDR3 DNA reads TGTGCCAGCAGCCCTTCGGGAGCGGGAGTGCAGAATGAGCAGTTCTTC. Protein: CASSPSGAGVQNEQFF.

The chain employs TRBV7-9 and TRBJ2-3, with TRBD1 matching over 7 bases. V dropped 5 bases and J dropped 3; count of bases not matched to a gene: 8. The CDR3 loop spans 15 amino acids. Per germline, CDR1 SEHNR and CDR2 FQNEAQ (reference sequence). The CDR3 region has the DNA TGTGCCAGCAGCCGCCGGACAGGAGATACAGATACGCAGTATTTT. Protein sequence: CASSRRTGDTDTQYF.